The 22 T cell receptor beta chains reported below all come from one sample, sequenced in a study of blood T cell repertoires in COVID-19. Data came from immunoSEQ multiplex PCR; TCRdb stores just in-frame clones and leaves some out. The data hold about 98,000 clones, with more than 75% observed a single time. The sample consisted of peripheral blood. The source of these receptors is a man aged 50-59 years with active or convalescent COVID-19.

CDR3 residues: CASSLTVPNTEAFF. The CDR3 DNA sequence: TGCGCCAGCAGCTTGACGGTTCCCAACACTGAAGCTTTCTTT. The chain carries TRBV5-1 and TRBJ1-1; D remains unclear. The ends were cut back, 1 base at V and 2 bases at J, with 9 bases in the middle. The CDR3 length is 14 residues. Germline assignment: CDR1 SGHRS and CDR2 YFSETQ.

V usage is TRBV7-9 and J usage is TRBJ1-3; 7 nucleotides match TRBD1. The ends lost 4 bases at V and 8 bases at J; junction bases unmatched: 11. Germline V lookup: CDR1 SEHNR, CDR2 FQNEAQ (reference sequence). This CDR3 contains 15 residues. The CDR3 spells CASSSRDREADTIYF. CDR3 bases: TGTGCCAGCAGCTCACGGGACAGAGAGGCTGACACCATATATTTT. The full variable domain, rest sourced from reference TRBV7-9 and TRBJ1-3, is DTGVSQNPRHKITKRGQNVTFRCDPISEHNRLYWYRQTLGQGPEFLTYFQNEAQLEKSRLLSDRFSAERPKGSFSTLEIQRTEQGDSAMYLCASSSRDREADTIYFGEGSWLTVV.

The chain employs TRBV2 and TRBJ2-1; the D is unclear. Germline V CDR1 and CDR2: SNHLY, FYNNEI. The CDR3 totals 11 residues. The V gene lost 4 bases and the J gene lost 4 bases, with 2 bases spanning the gap. CDR3 residues: CASSAYNEQFF. CDR3 bases: TGTGCCAGCAGTGCTTACAATGAGCAGTTCTTC.

The chain recombines TRBV6-5 with TRBJ2-2; 10 bases fit TRBD2. After removal of 8 bases from V and 3 bases from J, the junction contained 3 bases not matched to a gene. This CDR3 contains 14 residues. CDR1 is MNHEY and CDR2 is SVGAGI in the germline V gene. Here the CDR3 reads CASWSGGDTGELFF. CDR3 sequence (DNA): TGTGCCAGCTGGAGCGGGGGGGACACCGGGGAGCTGTTTTTT.

The gene calls are TRBV12-3 or TRBV12-4 and TRBJ1-1; D perhaps matches TRBD1 (5 bases). Trimming cost V 7 bases and J 7 bases, with 13 bases left between them. This CDR3 has 12 amino acids. The CDR3, as DNA: TGTGCCAGCACCTCTGACGGGGGTGAAGCTTTCTTT. Protein product: CASTSDGGEAFF.

V gene TRBV10-3 combines with J gene TRBJ1-5; 8 nucleotides agree with TRBD1. Germline assignment: CDR1 ENHRY and CDR2 SYGVKD. The CDR3 contains 16 residues. After removal of 8 bases from V and 2 bases from J, the junction contained 11 bases not matched to a gene. This CDR3 reads CAIGAGGEAGNQPQHF. The CDR3 bases are TGTGCCATCGGGGCAGGGGGCGAAGCCGGCAATCAGCCCCAGCATTTT.

The J gene is TRBJ2-5, the V gene TRBV9; 9 bases align to TRBD1. The V gene's germline CDR1 is SGDLS and CDR2 YYNGEE. The length of the CDR3 is 15 residues. Germline trimming cut 4 bases from V and 3 bases from J; bases unmatched to any gene: 7. The chain's CDR3 is CASSPGRTGEETQYF. In nucleotides, the CDR3 is TGTGCCAGCAGCCCGGGGAGGACAGGGGAAGAGACCCAGTACTTC.

The gene calls are TRBV28 and TRBJ1-2, with D perhaps TRBD1 (5 bases). Germline loops: CDR1 MDHEN, CDR2 SYDVKM. The CDR3 contains 11 residues. The ends were cut back, 8 bases at V and 8 bases at J, with 12 bases in the middle. The CDR3 is CASLRGSGYTF. DNA of the CDR3: TGTGCCAGCCTTCGGGGGTCGGGCTACACCTTC.

The genes are TRBV5-1 and TRBJ1-3; D remains ambiguous. Trimming took off 4 bases at V and 4 bases at J, with 15 bases between the two ends. Germline V gives CDR1 SGHRS, CDR2 YFSETQ. The CDR3 extends over 15 amino acids. CDR3 protein: CASSPSTFAGNTIYF. The DNA for the CDR3 is TGCGCCAGCAGCCCGAGCACTTTCGCGGGAAACACCATATATTTT.

The chain joins TRBV12-3 or TRBV12-4 to TRBJ1-4; 7 bases are shared with TRBD1. The CDR3 loop spans 12 amino acids. Unmatched junction bases numbered 6, after V lost 5 bases and J lost 12 bases. The CDR3 reads CASSQPDRELFF. In nucleotides, the CDR3 is TGTGCCAGCAGTCAACCCGACAGGGAACTGTTTTTT.

The V gene is TRBV18, the J gene TRBJ2-1; the match to TRBD2 covers 9 bases. Germline-derived CDR1 and CDR2 are KGHSH and LQKENI. V shed 6 bases, J shed 2 bases, and the junction held 2 bases outside the gene matches. The CDR3 sequence is 14 residues long. The chain's CDR3 is CASSAGGPYNEQFF. In DNA form, the CDR3 reads TGTGCCAGCTCGGCGGGGGGGCCCTACAATGAGCAGTTCTTC.

The CDR3: CASSSRPGDAETQYF. The CDR3 DNA reads TGTGCCAGCAGCTCCCGCCCGGGAGACGCCGAGACCCAGTACTTC. The chain recombines TRBV7-9 with TRBJ2-5, with D possibly matching TRBD2 (6 bases). Germline V lookup: CDR1 SEHNR, CDR2 FQNEAQ (reference sequence). V was trimmed by 4 bases and J by 5 bases, leaving 17 bases between them. The CDR3 is 15 residues long.

V usage is TRBV28 and J usage is TRBJ1-2, with TRBD1 identical over 9 bases. From germline, CDR1 is MDHEN and CDR2 SYDVKM. CDR3 size: 17 residues. Trimming at V came to 6 bases and at J to 4 bases, leaving 15 bases not matched to a gene. The CDR3 spells CASRRPLGTGTIYGYTF. In nucleotides, the CDR3 is TGTGCCAGCAGACGACCCCTCGGGACAGGGACGATCTATGGCTACACCTTC.

V usage is TRBV19 and J usage is TRBJ2-1; 7 bases match TRBD1. From germline, CDR1 is LNHDA and CDR2 SQIVND (reference sequence). J lost 0 bases, V lost 3 bases, and 2 bases had no gene match. The CDR3 runs 15 residues. The CDR3 DNA reads as TGTGCCAGTAGTATGGCAGGGGGCTCCTACAATGAGCAGTTCTTC. Residues: CASSMAGGSYNEQFF.

The CDR3 is CASNPGTQYF. DNA of the CDR3: TGTGCCAGCAATCCAGGCACGCAGTATTTT. V usage is TRBV6-5 and J usage is TRBJ2-3; D gene unclear. Germline lookup yields CDR1 MNHEY and CDR2 SVGAGI. V lost 7 bases, J lost 9 bases, and 8 bases lay in between. The CDR3 runs 10 residues.

This chain links TRBV11-3 with TRBJ1-1; perhaps TRBD1 as D (5 bases). V lost 0 bases and J 6 bases, leaving 8 bases between the germline ends. The CDR3 length is 13 residues. Germline values: CDR1 SGHNT, CDR2 YENEEA. The CDR3 DNA is TGTGCCAGCAGCTTAGAGGGAGGGGCTGAAGCTTTCTTT. It encodes CASSLEGGAEAFF.

The chain combines TRBV28 with TRBJ1-1; TRBD1 might be the D (5 bases). V was cut by 6 bases and J by 6 bases, with 11 bases left in between. Germline CDR1 is MDHEN and CDR2 is SYDVKM. The CDR3 extends over 12 amino acids. CDR3 region: CASSDSFAEAFF. In DNA, the CDR3 is TGTGCCAGCAGCGACAGTTTTGCTGAAGCTTTCTTT. Drawing the rest from reference TRBV28 and TRBJ1-1, the complete variable domain is DVKVTQSSRYLVKRTGEKVFLECVQDMDHENMFWYRQDPGLGLRLIYFSYDVKMKEKGDIPEGYSVSREKKERFSLILESASTNQTSMYLCASSDSFAEAFFGQGTRLTVV.

This chain connects TRBV6-5 to TRBJ1-1; D not resolved. V shed 2 bases and J shed 2 bases, with 12 bases lying between them. The V gene's germline CDR1 is MNHEY and CDR2 SVGAGI. CDR3 size: 15 residues. As DNA, the CDR3 is TGTGCCAGCAGTTACCTCCGCCAGTATAACACTGAAGCTTTCTTT. Protein: CASSYLRQYNTEAFF.

The J gene is TRBJ2-1, the V gene TRBV30; D is unclear. Germline V gene sequence: CDR1 GTSNPN, CDR2 SVGIG (reference sequence). The CDR3 contains 12 residues. Trimming cost V 0 bases and J 9 bases, with 9 bases left between them. The CDR3 loop is CAWSVTGGEQFF. For the CDR3, the DNA is TGTGCCTGGAGTGTAACTGGTGGTGAGCAGTTCTTC.

The chain is built from TRBV20-1 and TRBJ1-2; D gene uncertain. The V gene's germline CDR1 is DFQATT and CDR2 SNEGSKA (reference sequence). This CDR3 has 13 amino acids. V lost 3 bases and J lost 3, with 11 bases in between. This CDR3 is CSASAGRDYGYTF. CDR3 sequence (DNA): TGCAGTGCTAGTGCGGGGAGAGACTATGGCTACACCTTC.

V and J are TRBV18 and TRBJ2-3, with 7 bases aligning to TRBD1. CDR3 length: 15 residues. With 2 bases clipped from V and 5 bases from J, the junction kept 7 bases outside the gene matches. Germline V lookup: CDR1 KGHSH, CDR2 LQKENI. DNA for the CDR3: TGTGCCAGCTCACCAGGGTACAGGGGCGTAGATACGCAGTATTTT. Translation: CASSPGYRGVDTQYF. Using reference TRBV18 and TRBJ2-3 for the parts outside the CDR3, the full variable domain is NAGVMQNPRHLVRRRGQEARLRCSPMKGHSHVYWYRQLPEEGLKFMVYLQKENIIDESGMPKERFSAEFPKEGPSILRIQQVVRGDSAAYFCASSPGYRGVDTQYFGPGTRLTVL.

The rearrangement joins TRBV7-9 to TRBJ1-4, with D unresolved. Looked up from germline, CDR1 is SEHNR and CDR2 is FQNEAQ (reference sequence). The CDR3 has 13 residues. Trimming shortened V by 2 bases and J by 6 bases, and 7 bases separated the two germline ends. CDR3 sequence (DNA): TGTGCCAGCAGCTTATTTTCGGATGAAAAACTGTTTTTT. Translating it yields CASSLFSDEKLFF.